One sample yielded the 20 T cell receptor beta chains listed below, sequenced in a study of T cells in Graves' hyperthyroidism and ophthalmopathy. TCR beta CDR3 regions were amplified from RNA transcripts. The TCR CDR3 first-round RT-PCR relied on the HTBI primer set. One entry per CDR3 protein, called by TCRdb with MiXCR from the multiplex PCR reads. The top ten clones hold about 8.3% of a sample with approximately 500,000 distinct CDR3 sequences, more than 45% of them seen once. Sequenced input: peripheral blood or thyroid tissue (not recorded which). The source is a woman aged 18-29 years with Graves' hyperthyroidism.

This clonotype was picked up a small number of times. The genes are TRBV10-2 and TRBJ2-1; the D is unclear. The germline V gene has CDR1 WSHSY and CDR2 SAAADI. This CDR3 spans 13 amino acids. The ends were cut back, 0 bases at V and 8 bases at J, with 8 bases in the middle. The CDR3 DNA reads TGCGCCAGCAGTGAGTCGACAATCGATGAGCAGTTCTTC. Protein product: CASSESTIDEQFF.

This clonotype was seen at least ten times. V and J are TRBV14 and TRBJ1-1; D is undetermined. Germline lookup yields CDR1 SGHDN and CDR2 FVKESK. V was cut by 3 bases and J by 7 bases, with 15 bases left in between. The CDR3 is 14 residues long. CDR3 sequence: CASSHPGEAVEAFF. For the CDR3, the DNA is TGTGCCAGCAGCCATCCCGGTGAGGCGGTTGAAGCTTTCTTT.

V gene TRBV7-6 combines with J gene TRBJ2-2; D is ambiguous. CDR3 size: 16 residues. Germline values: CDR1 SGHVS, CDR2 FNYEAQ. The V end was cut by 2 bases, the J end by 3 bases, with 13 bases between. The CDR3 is CASSLRPRSDTGELFF. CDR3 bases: TGTGCCAGCAGCTTAAGGCCCCGGAGTGACACCGGGGAGCTGTTTTTT.

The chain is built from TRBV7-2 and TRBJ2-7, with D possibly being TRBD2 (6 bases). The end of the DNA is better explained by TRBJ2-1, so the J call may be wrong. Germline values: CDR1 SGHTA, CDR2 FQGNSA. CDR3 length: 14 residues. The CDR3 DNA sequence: TGTGCCAGCAGCTTACGGACTACCGGTAATGAGCAGTTCTTC. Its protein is CASSLRTTGNEQFF.

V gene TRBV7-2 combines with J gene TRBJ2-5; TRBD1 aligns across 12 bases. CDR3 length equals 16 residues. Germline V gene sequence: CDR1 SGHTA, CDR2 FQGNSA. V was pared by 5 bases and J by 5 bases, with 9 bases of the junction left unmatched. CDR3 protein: CASSMQGQGASETQYF. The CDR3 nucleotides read TGTGCCAGCAGCATGCAGGGACAGGGGGCGAGTGAGACCCAGTACTTC.

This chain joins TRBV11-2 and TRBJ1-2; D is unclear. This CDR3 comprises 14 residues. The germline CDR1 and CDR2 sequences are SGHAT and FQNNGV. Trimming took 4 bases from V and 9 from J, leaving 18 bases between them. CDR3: CASSSLPGAGSYTF. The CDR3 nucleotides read TGTGCCAGCAGCTCACTACCGGGAGCCGGGAGCTACACCTTC. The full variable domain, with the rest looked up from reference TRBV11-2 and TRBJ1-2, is EAGVAQSPRYKIIEKRQSVAFWCNPISGHATLYWYQQILGQGPKLLIQFQNNGVVDDSQLPKDRFSAERLKGVDSTLKIQPAKLEDSAVYLCASSSLPGAGSYTFGSGTRLTVV.

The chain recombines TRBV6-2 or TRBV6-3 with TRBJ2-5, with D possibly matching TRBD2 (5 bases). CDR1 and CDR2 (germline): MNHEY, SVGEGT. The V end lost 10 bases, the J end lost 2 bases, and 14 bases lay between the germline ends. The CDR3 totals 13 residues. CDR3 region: CATRRTGQETQYF. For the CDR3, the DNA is TGTGCCACCAGACGGACGGGGCAAGAGACCCAGTACTTC.

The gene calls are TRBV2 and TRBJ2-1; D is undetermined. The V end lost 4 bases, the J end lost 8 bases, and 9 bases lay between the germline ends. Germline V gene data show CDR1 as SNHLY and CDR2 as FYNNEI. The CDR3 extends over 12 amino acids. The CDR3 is CASSGRNYEQFF. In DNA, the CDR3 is TGTGCCAGCAGTGGCAGAAACTATGAGCAGTTCTTC.

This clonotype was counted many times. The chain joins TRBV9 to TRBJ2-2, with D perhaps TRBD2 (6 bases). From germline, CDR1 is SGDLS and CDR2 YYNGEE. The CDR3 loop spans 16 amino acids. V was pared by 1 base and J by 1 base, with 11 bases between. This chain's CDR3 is CASSVYPAGNTGELFF. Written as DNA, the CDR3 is TGTGCCAGCAGCGTATATCCAGCGGGGAACACCGGGGAGCTGTTTTTT.

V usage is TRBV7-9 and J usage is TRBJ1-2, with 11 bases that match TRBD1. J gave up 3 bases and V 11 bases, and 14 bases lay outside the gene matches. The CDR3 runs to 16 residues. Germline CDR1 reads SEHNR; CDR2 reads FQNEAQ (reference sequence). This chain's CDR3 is CACGQGAHEQYYGYTF. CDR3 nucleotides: TGTGCCTGCGGACAGGGGGCCCACGAGCAGTACTATGGCTACACCTTC.

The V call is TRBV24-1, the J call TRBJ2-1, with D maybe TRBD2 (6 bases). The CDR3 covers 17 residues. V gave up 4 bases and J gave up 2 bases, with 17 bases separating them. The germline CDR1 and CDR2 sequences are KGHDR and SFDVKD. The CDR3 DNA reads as TGTGCCACCAGTGAACCTCGAGCCGGCGGGACCTACAATGAGCAGTTCTTC. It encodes CATSEPRAGGTYNEQFF.

The CDR3 loop reads CASILGGYTF. The CDR3 DNA reads TGTGCCAGCATTCTAGGGGGCTACACCTTC. This chain connects TRBV2 to TRBJ1-2; the D is unclear. Deletions cut 7 bases from V and 8 bases from J, with 8 bases between. The CDR3 is 10 amino acids. In germline, CDR1 is SNHLY, CDR2 FYNNEI.

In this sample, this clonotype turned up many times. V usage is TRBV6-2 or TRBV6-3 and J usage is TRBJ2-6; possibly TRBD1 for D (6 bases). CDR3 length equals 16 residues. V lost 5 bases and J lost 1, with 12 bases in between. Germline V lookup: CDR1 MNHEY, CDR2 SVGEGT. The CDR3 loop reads CASSDRTGSGANVLTF. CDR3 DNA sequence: TGTGCCAGCAGTGACCGAACAGGGTCTGGGGCCAACGTCCTGACTTTC.

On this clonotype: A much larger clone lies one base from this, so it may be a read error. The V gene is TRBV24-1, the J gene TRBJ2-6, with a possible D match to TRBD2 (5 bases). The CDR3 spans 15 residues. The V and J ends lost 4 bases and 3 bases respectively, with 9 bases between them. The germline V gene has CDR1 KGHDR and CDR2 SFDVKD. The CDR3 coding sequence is TGTGCCACCAGTGAAGAGAGGGTTGGGGCCAACGTCCTGACTTTC. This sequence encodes CATSEERVGANVLTF.

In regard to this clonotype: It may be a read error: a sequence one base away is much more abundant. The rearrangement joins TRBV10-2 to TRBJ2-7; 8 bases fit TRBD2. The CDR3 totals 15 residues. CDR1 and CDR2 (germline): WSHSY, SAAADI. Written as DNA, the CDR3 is TGTGCCAGCAGCGGACCGGGAGGGCCGCCGAACGAGCAGTACTTC. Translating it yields CASSGPGGPPNEQYF.

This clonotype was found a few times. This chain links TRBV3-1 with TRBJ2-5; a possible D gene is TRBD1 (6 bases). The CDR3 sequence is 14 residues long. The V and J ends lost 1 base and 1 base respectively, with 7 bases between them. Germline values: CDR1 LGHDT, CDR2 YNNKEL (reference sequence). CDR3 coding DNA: TGTGCCAGCAGCCAAGGGACAGTCCAAGAGACCCAGTACTTC. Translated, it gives CASSQGTVQETQYF.

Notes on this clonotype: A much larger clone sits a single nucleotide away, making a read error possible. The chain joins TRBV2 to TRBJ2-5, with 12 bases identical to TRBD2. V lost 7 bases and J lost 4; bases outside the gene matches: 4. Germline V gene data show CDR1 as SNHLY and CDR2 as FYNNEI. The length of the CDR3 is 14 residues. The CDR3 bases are TGTGCCAGCAAGACGGGACTAGCGGGAGAGACCCAGTACTTC. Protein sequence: CASKTGLAGETQYF.

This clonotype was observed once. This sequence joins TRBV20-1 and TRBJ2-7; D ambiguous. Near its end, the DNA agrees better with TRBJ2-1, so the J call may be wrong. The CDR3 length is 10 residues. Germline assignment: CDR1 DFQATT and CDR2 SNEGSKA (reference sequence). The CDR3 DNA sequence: TGCAGTGCTAGACCCCACGAGCAGTTCTTC. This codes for CSARPHEQFF.

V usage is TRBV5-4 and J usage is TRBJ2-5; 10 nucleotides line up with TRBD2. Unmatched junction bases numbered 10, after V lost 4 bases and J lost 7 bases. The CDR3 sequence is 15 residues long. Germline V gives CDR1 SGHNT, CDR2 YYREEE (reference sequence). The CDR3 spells CASSPRTSGLRTQYF. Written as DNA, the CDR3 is TGTGCCAGCAGCCCCAGGACTAGCGGACTCAGGACCCAGTACTTC.

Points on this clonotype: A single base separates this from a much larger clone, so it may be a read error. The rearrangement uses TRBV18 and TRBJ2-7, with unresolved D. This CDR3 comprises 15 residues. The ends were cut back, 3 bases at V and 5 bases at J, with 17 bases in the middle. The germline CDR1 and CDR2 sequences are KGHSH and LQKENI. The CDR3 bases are TGTGCCAGCTCACCTAAGACCTCAACCCAGAACGAGCAGTACTTC. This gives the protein CASSPKTSTQNEQYF.